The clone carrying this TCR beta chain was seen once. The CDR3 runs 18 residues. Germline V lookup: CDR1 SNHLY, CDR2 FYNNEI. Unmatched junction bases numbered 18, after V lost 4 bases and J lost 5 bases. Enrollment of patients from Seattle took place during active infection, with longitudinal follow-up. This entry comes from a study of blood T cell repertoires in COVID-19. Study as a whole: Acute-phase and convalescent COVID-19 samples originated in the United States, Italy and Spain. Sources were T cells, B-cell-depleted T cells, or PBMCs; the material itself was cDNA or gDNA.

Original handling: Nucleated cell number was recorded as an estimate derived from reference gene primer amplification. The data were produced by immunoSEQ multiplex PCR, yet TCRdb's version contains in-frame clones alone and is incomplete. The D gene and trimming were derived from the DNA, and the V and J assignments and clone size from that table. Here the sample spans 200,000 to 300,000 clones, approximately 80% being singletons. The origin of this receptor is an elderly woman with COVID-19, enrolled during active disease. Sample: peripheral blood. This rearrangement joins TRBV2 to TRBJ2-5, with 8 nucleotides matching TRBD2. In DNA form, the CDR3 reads TGTGCCAGCAGTGTTGGGTTCGGAACTAGCGGAGGGGGGGAGACCCAGTACTTC. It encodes CASSVGFGTSGGGETQYF.